This T cell receptor (beta chain) was found in a study of Ad26.COV2.S vaccination and SARS-CoV-2 variants. Study at large: In the study, Ad26.COV2.S was injected intramuscularly once, or twice 56 days apart.

Per the germline V gene, CDR1 is LGHDT and CDR2 is YNNKEL (reference sequence). The junction had 18 bases not matched to a gene; V was cut back by 5 bases and J by 4 bases. The CDR3 spans 18 residues. Treatment noted: some 20 received Ad26.COV2.S at low or high dose, single or two shots; about five received placebo; per-sample allocation not given. Following the first vaccine or placebo injection, samples were taken on day 63. Generated by immunoSEQ multiplex PCR, the TCRdb table keeps only in-frame clones and is missing some. Among approximately 300,000 clones listed, 85% to 90% were seen once. The origin of this receptor is a person between 18 and 65 years old who received the Ad26.COV2.S COVID-19 vaccine or a placebo. This material consisted of peripheral blood, taken in a trial of Ad26.COV2.S vaccine versus placebo. The chain couples TRBV3-1 (or the pseudogene TRBV3-2) to TRBJ1-1; 8 nucleotides line up with TRBD1. CDR3 region: CASSAQGEQGAPGTEAFF. CDR3 DNA sequence: TGTGCCAGCAGCGCCCAAGGGGAGCAGGGGGCACCGGGCACTGAAGCTTTCTTT.